Listed here are 30 T cell receptor beta chains from one sample, sequenced in a study of Graves' ophthalmopathy and Graves' hyperthyroidism. Beta-chain TCR CDR3 regions were amplified from RNA transcripts. The first round was an RT-PCR with HTBI primers, and the second round was a multiplex PCR. MiXCR, applied by TCRdb to the multiplex PCR reads, yields one record per CDR3 protein. This table has a few hundred thousand distinct CDR3 sequences, roughly 15% appearing once. Sequencing was done on a sample of peripheral blood. These receptors were taken from an adult woman with stable Graves' hyperthyroidism.

Concerning this clonotype: It may be a read error: a sequence one base away is much more abundant. The rearrangement links TRBV20-1 to TRBJ2-5; D remains ambiguous. Between the trimmed V and J ends, which lost 3 bases and 1 base, there was a span of 9 bases. The CDR3 consists of 13 residues. Germline loops: CDR1 DFQATT, CDR2 SNEGSKA (reference sequence). CDR3 amino acids: CSARRSVQETQYF. CDR3 DNA sequence: TGCAGTGCTAGGAGGAGCGTCCAAGAGACCCAGTACTTC.

This clonotype has ten or more counts. V gene TRBV7-8 combines with J gene TRBJ2-4; 10 nucleotides agree with TRBD1. The V gene end was trimmed by 0 bases and the J gene end by 9 bases; junction bases not matched to a gene: 11. The length of the CDR3 is 17 residues. Germline V gives CDR1 SGHVS, CDR2 FQNEAQ. CDR3 DNA sequence: TGTGCCAGCAGCTTAGCGCGGGCGGGGACAGGGGCCCTCATTCAGTACTTC. Its protein product is CASSLARAGTGALIQYF.

This clonotype was counted at least ten times. The chain combines TRBV12-3 or TRBV12-4 with TRBJ2-7; no clear D gene. V gave up 3 bases and J gave up 6 bases, with 12 bases separating them. This CDR3 comprises 13 residues. The DNA of the CDR3 is TGTGCCAGCAGTTTTCTATTGACGGGCGAGCAGTACTTC. Translating gives CASSFLLTGEQYF.

This clonotype was recorded many times. This CDR3 reads CASSLPPSYGYTF. In nucleotides, the CDR3 is TGTGCCAGCAGTTTACCCCCCTCCTATGGCTACACCTTC. The V and J genes are TRBV28 and TRBJ1-2; no clear D gene. Germline CDR1 is MDHEN and CDR2 is SYDVKM. Trimming stripped 2 bases from V and 4 bases from J, with 8 bases between. The CDR3 sequence is 13 residues long.

This clonotype was counted many times. This chain links TRBV12-3 or TRBV12-4 with TRBJ2-7; D is unresolved. CDR3 length: 15 residues. V gave up 3 bases and J gave up 3 bases, with 15 bases separating them. Here the CDR3 reads CASSFSSFRIYEQYF. As DNA, the CDR3 is TGTGCCAGCAGTTTCTCTTCGTTTCGAATCTACGAGCAGTACTTC.

This clonotype was recorded at least ten times. This chain links TRBV7-2 with TRBJ2-2; D may match TRBD1 or TRBD2 (6 bases each). V dropped 2 bases and J dropped 5 bases, with 9 bases sitting between them. Germline loops: CDR1 SGHTA, CDR2 FQGNSA. The CDR3 is 14 amino acids. CDR3: CASSLRGRTGELFF. The CDR3 DNA is TGTGCCAGCAGCTTAAGGGGGAGGACCGGGGAGCTGTTTTTT.

There are many counts of this clonotype. The chain joins TRBV4-1 to TRBJ1-6; TRBD1 agrees at 9 bases. The trim removed 1 base at V and 6 bases at J, leaving 4 bases unmatched. Germline values: CDR1 MGHRA, CDR2 YSYEKL. The CDR3 extends over 16 amino acids. CDR3 in amino acids: CASSQAGTGSNSPLHF. The CDR3 DNA is TGCGCCAGCAGCCAAGCAGGGACAGGGAGTAATTCACCCCTCCACTTT.

This clonotype was counted at least ten times. This chain connects TRBV6-5 to TRBJ1-1; D unresolved. Deletions cut 0 bases from V and 1 base from J, with 9 bases between. This CDR3 comprises 15 residues. The germline V gene encodes CDR1 MNHEY and CDR2 SVGAGI. The CDR3 is CASSYSSSKNTEAFF. The CDR3 DNA follows: TGTGCCAGCAGTTACTCGTCCAGTAAGAACACTGAAGCTTTCTTT.

The chain employs TRBV27 and TRBJ1-1; 12 positions agree with TRBD1. Germline trimming cut 5 bases from V and 4 bases from J; bases unmatched to any gene: 11. This CDR3 is 17 amino acids long. From germline, CDR1 is MNHEY and CDR2 SMNVEV (reference sequence). For the CDR3, the DNA is TGTGCCAGCAGTATCGGGACAGGGGGCGCATTGGGCACTGAAGCTTTCTTT. It encodes CASSIGTGGALGTEAFF.

This clonotype has at least ten counts. The chain uses TRBV27 and TRBJ1-3; D unclear. Germline CDR1 and CDR2: MNHEY and SMNVEV (reference sequence). The CDR3 has 16 residues. Trimming left V 10 bases short and J 2 bases short, with 21 bases between. This CDR3 reads CATRLRRILPGNTIYF. Here the CDR3 DNA reads TGTGCCACAAGGCTCAGGCGTATCCTTCCTGGAAACACCATATATTTT.

This clonotype was counted many times. The chain has TRBV6-1 and TRBJ1-1; 7 bases match TRBD1. This CDR3 is built from 14 residues. V gave up 5 bases and J gave up 1 base; unmatched junction bases: 4. Germline loops: CDR1 MNHNS, CDR2 SASEGT. In nucleotides, the CDR3 is TGTGCCAGCAGTACCCGGACAGGGAACACTGAAGCTTTCTTT. Its protein is CASSTRTGNTEAFF.

This clonotype was detected a few times. This chain connects TRBV6-1 to TRBJ2-7, with D possibly being TRBD2 (5 bases). The CDR3 extends over 17 amino acids. The V end lost 2 bases, the J end lost 5 bases, and 22 bases lay between the germline ends. Germline CDR1 is MNHNS and CDR2 is SASEGT. As DNA, the CDR3 is TGTGCCAGCAGTGAACGTTTGCGCGGGCTCGCCTATAACGAGCAGTACTTC. This translates into CASSERLRGLAYNEQYF.

Regarding this clonotype: With a much larger clone just one base away, this may be a read error. This sequence joins TRBV28 and TRBJ1-1; 7 nucleotides match TRBD1. The germline V gene encodes CDR1 MDHEN and CDR2 SYDVKM. This CDR3 contains 13 residues. The CDR3 region is CASRGQTNTEACF. In nucleotides, the CDR3 is TGTGCCAGCAGGGGACAGACGAACACTGAAGCTTGCTTT. Full variable domain (missing parts from reference TRBV28 and TRBJ1-1): DVKVTQSSRYLVKRTGEKVFLECVQDMDHENMFWYRQDPGLGLRLIYFSYDVKMKEKGDIPEGYSVSREKKERFSLILESASTNQTSMYLCASRGQTNTEACFGQGTRLTVV.

Many counts were recorded for this clonotype. This chain joins TRBV11-1 and TRBJ1-1; the D is unclear. CDR3 length equals 14 residues. Germline V gives CDR1 SGHAT, CDR2 FQDESV (reference sequence). The ends were cut back, 2 bases at V and 2 bases at J, with 9 bases in the middle. CDR3 coding DNA: TGTGCCAGCAGCTTAATAGGTCTCAACACTGAAGCTTTCTTT. Translating gives CASSLIGLNTEAFF.

This clonotype has a handful of counts. The chain joins TRBV12-3 or TRBV12-4 to TRBJ2-7; tentative D call: TRBD2 (7 bases). V lost 6 bases, J lost 0 bases, and 15 bases lay in between. The CDR3 spans 15 residues. The CDR3: CASSPRGAVSYEQYF. Here the CDR3 DNA reads TGTGCCAGCAGCCCCCGGGGGGCAGTCTCCTACGAGCAGTACTTC.

This clonotype was recorded at least ten times. The chain employs TRBV11-2 and TRBJ2-7; the D gene is possibly TRBD1 (5 bases). The CDR3 extends over 13 amino acids. The V gene lost 0 bases and the J gene lost 5 bases, with 8 bases spanning the gap. CDR1 is SGHAT, CDR2 FQNNGV, per germline. The CDR3 nucleotides are TGTGCCAGCAGCTTAGATTTAGGGGACGAGCAGTACTTC. Translation gives CASSLDLGDEQYF.

This clonotype was counted ten times or more. J is TRBJ2-3 and V is TRBV11-2, with D maybe TRBD2 (6 bases). CDR1 SGHAT and CDR2 FQNNGV come from the germline V gene. The V end lost 1 base, the J end lost 6 bases, and 17 bases lay between the germline ends. CDR3 length: 16 amino acids. This CDR3 is CASSLVSFAGRDTQYF. DNA of the CDR3: TGTGCCAGCAGCTTAGTTAGTTTTGCGGGAAGGGATACGCAGTATTTT.

The chain couples TRBV2 to TRBJ1-4; D perhaps matches TRBD1 (5 bases). Per germline, CDR1 SNHLY and CDR2 FYNNEI. This CDR3 spans 13 amino acids. V was cut by 7 bases and J by 7 bases, with 13 bases left in between. CDR3 coding DNA: TGTGCCAGCATCCGGGGGATGGGTGAAAAACTGTTTTTT. Translated, it gives CASIRGMGEKLFF.

This clonotype came up many times. The chain combines TRBV6-2 or TRBV6-3 with TRBJ1-5, with D possibly TRBD1 on 6 matching bases. From germline, CDR1 is MNHEY and CDR2 SVGEGT. The germline V and J ends were trimmed by 5 bases and 3 bases, with 14 bases remaining between them. This CDR3 has 15 amino acids. The CDR3 protein is CASSPTGLPNQPQHF. In nucleotides, the CDR3 is TGTGCCAGCAGTCCCACAGGGTTACCCAATCAGCCCCAGCATTTT.

The table lists this clonotype with many counts. CDR3 DNA: TGCAGCGTTGAAGATCTAGGGCAATGGAACACTGAAGCTTTCTTT. This translates into CSVEDLGQWNTEAFF. This rearrangement joins TRBV29-1 to TRBJ1-1; D unclear. Looked up from germline, CDR1 is SQVTM and CDR2 is ANQGSEA. V lost 0 bases and J lost 1, with 12 bases in between. This CDR3 region has 15 residues. The full variable domain, completed using reference TRBV29-1 and TRBJ1-1, is SAVISQKPSRDICQRGTSLTIQCQVDSQVTMMFWYRQQPGQSLTLIATANQGSEATYESGFVIDKFPISRPNLTFSTLTVSNMSPEDSSIYLCSVEDLGQWNTEAFFGQGTRLTVV.

This clonotype was found a few times. The chain carries TRBV18 and TRBJ2-7; the match to TRBD2 covers 7 bases. The CDR3 is 16 amino acids. V gave up 1 base and J gave up 6 bases; unmatched junction bases: 12. From germline, CDR1 is KGHSH and CDR2 LQKENI. The CDR3 reads CASSPQGGSTACEQYF. The CDR3 nucleotides read TGTGCCAGCTCACCACAGGGCGGGAGTACGGCCTGCGAGCAGTACTTC.

CDR3 in amino acids: CASRRPQEEGYTF. As DNA, the CDR3 is TGTGCCAGCAGGCGACCACAGGAAGAAGGCTACACCTTC. J is TRBJ1-2 and V is TRBV6-2 or TRBV6-3, with D maybe TRBD1 (5 bases). The CDR3 is 13 amino acids. Trimming pared 6 bases from V and 8 bases from J, leaving 16 bases between. CDR1 MNHEY and CDR2 SVGEGT come from the germline V gene.

This clonotype was recorded at least ten times. The rearrangement joins TRBV6-1 to TRBJ1-2; D possibly corresponds to TRBD1 (5 bases). V dropped 8 bases and J dropped 2 bases, with 15 bases sitting between them. Germline CDR1 is MNHNS and CDR2 is SASEGT. The CDR3 runs to 14 residues. CDR3 nucleotide sequence: TGTGCCAGCTCACAGGACAACGTAAACTATGGCTACACCTTC. Encoded protein: CASSQDNVNYGYTF.

The sample holds many counts of this clonotype. The chain links TRBV9 to TRBJ2-7, with D unclear. The length of the CDR3 is 13 residues. Germline-derived CDR1 and CDR2 are SGDLS and YYNGEE. V shed 0 bases and J shed 4 bases, with 8 bases lying between them. Here the CDR3 reads CASSVDPKYEQYF. CDR3 nucleotide sequence: TGTGCCAGCAGCGTAGACCCAAAGTACGAGCAGTACTTC. The complete variable domain, with remaining parts taken from reference TRBV9 and TRBJ2-7, reads DSGVTQTPKHLITATGQRVTLRCSPRSGDLSVYWYQQSLDQGLQFLIQYYNGEERAKGNILERFSAQQFPDLHSELNLSSLELGDSALYFCASSVDPKYEQYFGPGTRLTVT.

The table lists this clonotype with many counts. The rearrangement links TRBV25-1 to TRBJ2-7; D call uncertain. Germline CDR1 MGHDK, CDR2 SYGVNS. The CDR3 loop spans 15 amino acids. With 5 bases removed from V and 0 bases from J, the gap between germline ends came to 14 bases. CDR3 sequence reads: CASSFKRASSYEQYF. CDR3 coding DNA: TGTGCCAGCAGTTTTAAGAGAGCGAGCTCCTACGAGCAGTACTTC.

This clonotype was seen repeatedly, ten times or more. The CDR3 DNA is TGTGCCAGCAGTTGGGCCAGAAATCAGCCCCAGCATTTT. This translates into CASSWARNQPQHF. The chain recombines TRBV28 with TRBJ1-5; D is undetermined. Trimming removed 4 bases from V and 4 bases from J, with 8 bases in between. Germline V lookup: CDR1 MDHEN, CDR2 SYDVKM. CDR3 length: 13 amino acids.

This clonotype was counted a few times. The V call is TRBV6-4, the J call TRBJ2-3; 8 bases match TRBD2. The CDR3 contains 16 residues. Germline-derived CDR1 and CDR2 are MRHNA and SNTAGT. V shed 5 bases and J 1 base; nucleotides not matched to a gene: 8. The CDR3 DNA is TGTGCCAGCAGTCGACCTAGCGGGTACCGCACAGATACGCAGTATTTT. Translated, it gives CASSRPSGYRTDTQYF.

In this sample, this clonotype turned up many times. The chain links TRBV7-2 to TRBJ2-7; D may correspond to TRBD1 or TRBD2 (6 bases each). Trimming removed 5 bases at V and 0 bases at J, with 20 bases between. CDR3 size: 17 residues. Germline V gene data show CDR1 as SGHTA and CDR2 as FQGNSA. CDR3 in DNA: TGTGCCAGCAGCCTCCGGGGGCTAGCGACGAGCTCCTACGAGCAGTACTTC. This encodes CASSLRGLATSSYEQYF.

Concerning this clonotype: At one of its ends the junction is not consistent with the germline gene, which may arise from a read error. The V gene is TRBV18, the J gene TRBJ1-5; D unresolved. Germline V gene data show CDR1 as KGHSH and CDR2 as LQKENI. This CDR3 is 13 amino acids long. The CDR3 DNA reads as TGTGTCAGCTCAGTCTCGGGCAATCAGCCCCAGCATTTT. It encodes CVSSVSGNQPQHF.

To note about this clonotype: This clone may be a read error of a much larger clone one base away. The chain joins TRBV9 to TRBJ1-1, with 7 bases fitting TRBD1. The trim removed 3 bases at V and 5 bases at J, leaving 10 bases unmatched. Looked up from germline, CDR1 is SGDLS and CDR2 is YYNGEE. The CDR3 runs 15 residues. The CDR3 DNA is TGTGCCAGCAGCGCAGATAACAGGGGAGGGACTGAAGCTTTCTTT. Translated, it gives CASSADNRGGTEAFF.